This is a list of T cell receptor beta chains from one sample in a study of cytomegalovirus exposure and HLA in healthy donors. Some clones are missing from TCRdb's copy, which holds only in-frame ones; the method was immunoSEQ multiplex PCR. The sample holds 100,000 or so clones, roughly 82% seen once. The sequencing sample was made of PBMCs. These receptors originate from a woman between 18 and 29 years old in good health and CMV-seronegative. The CDR3 runs from the conserved cysteine through the conserved F or W. A D gene is named only where the DNA matches it firmly. Clone size is not always given. Where it is, it says once, few, many or a class for expanded clones.

abundance	v_gene	j_gene	d_gene	CDR3aa	CDR3nt
-	TRBV7-3	TRBJ2-3	-	CASSPRGGAQYF	TGTGCCAGCAGCCCAAGAGGGGGGGCGCAGTATTTT
-	TRBV30	TRBJ2-4	-	CAYSGKTKNIQYF	TGTGCCTATTCCGGGAAGACCAAAAACATTCAGTACTTC
-	TRBV10-3	TRBJ2-1	TRBD2	CAISSGSGDEQFF	TGTGCCATCAGCAGCGGGAGTGGGGATGAGCAGTTCTTC
-	TRBV19	TRBJ1-2	-	CASSITTETYGYTF	TGTGCCAGTAGTATTACGACAGAGACCTATGGCTACACCTTC
-	TRBV6-1	TRBJ2-5	TRBD2	CASSREDQETQYF	TGTGCCAGCAGTCGGGAGGACCAAGAGACCCAGTACTTC
-	TRBV7-2	TRBJ1-4	-	CASSLSFNEKLFF	TGTGCCAGCAGCTTATCGTTCAATGAAAAACTGTTTTTT
-	TRBV19	TRBJ1-4	TRBD1	CASSSGGGYNEKLFF	TGTGCCAGTAGCTCCGGAGGGGGCTATAATGAAAAACTGTTTTTT
-	TRBV7-2	TRBJ2-3	-	CASSSSGPTQYF	TGTGCCAGCAGCTCCAGCGGTCCGACGCAGTATTTT
-	TRBV5-6	TRBJ2-7	TRBD1	CASSFSQGAYEQYF	TGTGCCAGCAGCTTTAGCCAGGGGGCCTACGAGCAGTACTTC
-	TRBV7-9	TRBJ2-2	-	CASSLATAGKNTGELFF	TGTGCCAGCAGCTTAGCGACGGCGGGAAAGAACACCGGGGAGCTGTTTTTT
-	TRBV7-8	TRBJ2-7	-	CASSRSRAYEQYF	TGTGCCAGCAGCCGATCAAGAGCCTACGAGCAGTACTTC
-	TRBV7-9	TRBJ2-7	-	CASSQGTAQEQYF	TGTGCCAGCAGTCAAGGGACTGCCCAAGAGCAGTACTTC
-	TRBV19	TRBJ2-3	-	CASSIGAGLTDTQYF	TGTGCCAGTAGTATAGGGGCAGGGCTGACAGATACGCAGTATTTT
-	TRBV6-6	TRBJ1-1	TRBD1	CASRLKGQGATEAFF	TGTGCCAGCAGACTTAAGGGACAGGGGGCCACTGAAGCTTTCTTT
-	TRBV7-3	TRBJ2-2	TRBD1	CASSLTAPGGRTGELFF	TGTGCCAGCAGCTTAACGGCCCCAGGGGGTAGAACCGGGGAGCTGTTTTTT
-	TRBV15	TRBJ2-7	TRBD2	CATSRETSGSYEQYF	TGTGCCACCAGCAGAGAGACTAGCGGGTCCTACGAGCAGTACTTC
-	TRBV6-1	TRBJ2-3	-	CASSERDRGYADTQYF	TGTGCCAGCAGTGAAAGGGACCGGGGGTACGCAGATACGCAGTATTTT
once	TRBV19	TRBJ1-2	-	CASSPAQTPVGGYTF	TGTGCCAGTAGTCCCGCTCAGACACCCGTTGGCGGCTACACCTTC
-	TRBV7-2	TRBJ2-7	TRBD1	CASSMGQVAYEQYF	TGTGCCAGCAGCATGGGACAGGTTGCCTACGAGCAGTACTTC
few	TRBV6-4	TRBJ2-1	TRBD2	CASSEAGGPDEQFF	TGTGCCAGCAGTGAAGCGGGAGGGCCCGATGAGCAGTTCTTC
-	TRBV5-4	TRBJ2-1	-	CASSPVQTRRAKYNEQFF	TGTGCCAGCAGCCCCGTTCAAACCAGGCGGGCTAAGTACAATGAGCAGTTCTTC